The 18 T cell receptor beta chains given below trace back to one sample, sequenced in a study of cytomegalovirus exposure and HLA in healthy donors. The assay was immunoSEQ multiplex PCR, and TCRdb's table has in-frame clones only and misses some. The repertoire holds roughly 200,000 clones, with about 81% as singletons. Sample: PBMCs. All receptors derive from a woman in her thirties in good health and CMV-seronegative.

The chain recombines TRBV5-1 with TRBJ1-4, with D possibly being TRBD1 (6 bases). V lost 3 bases to trimming and J lost 7 bases, with 19 bases between them. The CDR3 is made up of 16 amino acids. Germline lookup yields CDR1 SGHRS and CDR2 YFSETQ. The CDR3 DNA follows: TGCGCCAGCAGCTCGCAACCACAGGGTGGGAGTGAAAAACTGTTTTTT. Translating it yields CASSSQPQGGSEKLFF.

In its sample, this clone was seen once. CDR3 DNA sequence: TGTGCCACCAGCAGGGGTATGACAGGGGACACTGAAGCTTTCTTT. Protein: CATSRGMTGDTEAFF. V and J are TRBV15 and TRBJ1-1; TRBD1 matches at 8 bases. The V segment lost 3 bases and the J segment 3 bases; nucleotides outside the gene matches: 6. CDR1 is LNHNV and CDR2 is YYDKDF in the germline V gene (reference sequence). The CDR3 runs to 15 residues.

The V call is TRBV19, the J call TRBJ2-7, with a weak D call TRBD1 (5 bases). The germline V gene encodes CDR1 LNHDA and CDR2 SQIVND (reference sequence). The V end was cut by 6 bases, the J end by 3 bases, with 9 bases between. The CDR3 totals 12 residues. This CDR3 reads CASRKTVYEQYF. The CDR3 bases are TGTGCCAGTAGGAAGACAGTCTACGAGCAGTACTTC.

The V call is TRBV30, the J call TRBJ1-5, with D possibly matching TRBD1 (5 bases). Looked up from germline, CDR1 is GTSNPN and CDR2 is SVGIG (reference sequence). V was trimmed by 4 bases and J by 0 bases, leaving 10 bases between them. The CDR3 length is 14 residues. CDR3 sequence: CAWKGRYSNQPQHF. The CDR3 DNA sequence: TGTGCCTGGAAGGGGCGCTATAGCAATCAGCCCCAGCATTTT.

Concerning this clone itself: At one end, the junction sequence differs from germline, possibly due to a read error. The chain combines TRBV11-2 with TRBJ2-1; D uncertain. This CDR3 spans 13 amino acids. Germline CDR1 reads SGHAT; CDR2 reads FQNNGV. The CDR3 protein is CASSLDLPYEQFF. DNA of the CDR3: TGTGCCAGCAGTTTAGATCTCCCCTATGAGCAGTTCTTC.

V gene TRBV11-3 combines with J gene TRBJ2-1; 10 positions match TRBD1. Losses at the gene ends were 2 bases for V and 7 bases for J; bases not matched to a gene: 5. The CDR3 contains 15 residues. The germline V gene encodes CDR1 SGHNT and CDR2 YENEEA. The CDR3 nucleotides are TGTGCCAGCAGCTTAATGGGACAGGGGCAGAATGAGCAGTTCTTC. Its protein is CASSLMGQGQNEQFF.

The chain links TRBV7-6 to TRBJ2-3; TRBD2 matches 7 bases. CDR1 is SGHVS, CDR2 FNYEAQ, per germline. V lost 1 base to trimming and J lost 2 bases; unmatched junction nucleotides: 3. The CDR3 sequence is 15 residues long. This CDR3 reads CASSLVLAATDTQYF. In nucleotides, the CDR3 is TGTGCCAGCAGCTTAGTTCTAGCGGCCACAGATACGCAGTATTTT.

The chain carries TRBV19 and TRBJ2-7; possible D gene TRBD1, 6 bases. Trimming took 4 bases from V and 5 from J, leaving 12 bases between them. The CDR3 runs to 13 residues. Germline V lookup: CDR1 LNHDA, CDR2 SQIVND (reference sequence). The CDR3 loop is CASSTSGVDEQYF. CDR3 nucleotides: TGTGCCAGTAGTACCTCAGGGGTGGACGAGCAGTACTTC.

The V gene is TRBV5-1, the J gene TRBJ2-7; TRBD1 matches at 9 bases. The CDR3 spans 14 residues. Per germline, CDR1 SGHRS and CDR2 YFSETQ. The junction had 6 bases not matched to a gene; V was cut back by 4 bases and J by 4 bases. This CDR3 is CASSRDRERYEQYF. The DNA for the CDR3 is TGCGCCAGCAGCCGGGACAGGGAAAGGTACGAGCAGTACTTC.

This clone was seen a single time. The chain is built from TRBV7-9 and TRBJ2-5, with D unresolved. CDR3 length: 15 amino acids. V was pared by 1 base and J by 2 bases, with 11 bases between. Germline CDR1 is SEHNR and CDR2 is FQNEAQ (reference sequence). CDR3 protein: CASSLERRSQETQYF. The CDR3 region has the DNA TGTGCCAGCAGCTTAGAGCGCCGGTCACAAGAGACCCAGTACTTC.

The chain recombines TRBV30 with TRBJ1-4, with 7 bases aligning to TRBD1. The CDR3 sequence is 13 residues long. Germline V lookup: CDR1 GTSNPN, CDR2 SVGIG (reference sequence). J lost 3 bases, V lost 4 bases, and 2 bases had no gene match. The CDR3 is CAWKGQPNEKLFF. CDR3 DNA sequence: TGTGCCTGGAAGGGACAGCCTAATGAAAAACTGTTTTTT.

The V and J genes are TRBV27 and TRBJ1-4; no firm D call. The germline gives CDR1 MNHEY, CDR2 SMNVEV (reference sequence). The CDR3 extends over 15 amino acids. The V end was cut by 5 bases, the J end by 14 bases, with 24 bases between. The CDR3 protein is CASSPRWGGPSILFF. DNA for the CDR3: TGTGCCAGCAGTCCTCGTTGGGGAGGCCCGAGCATCCTGTTTTTT. The full variable domain, its missing parts supplied by reference TRBV27 and TRBJ1-4, is EAQVTQNPRYLITVTGKKLTVTCSQNMNHEYMSWYRQDPGLGLRQIYYSMNVEVTDKGDVPEGYKVSRKEKRNFPLILESPSPNQTSLYFCASSPRWGGPSILFFGSGTQLSVL.

The chain has TRBV18 and TRBJ1-2, with TRBD1 as a possible D gene (5 bases). Between the trimmed V and J ends, which lost 2 bases and 8 bases, there was a span of 15 bases. Per the germline V gene, CDR1 is KGHSH and CDR2 is LQKENI. CDR3 length: 14 amino acids. The chain's CDR3 is CASSPGVAGQGYTF. The CDR3 DNA reads as TGTGCCAGCTCACCAGGCGTGGCAGGGCAGGGCTACACCTTC.

This chain connects TRBV30 to TRBJ1-3, with 7 bases that match TRBD1. The junction had 7 bases not matched to a gene; V was cut back by 3 bases and J by 14 bases. CDR1 and CDR2 from the germline V gene are GTSNPN and SVGIG (reference sequence). This CDR3 is built from 11 residues. The CDR3 protein is CAWSLGGSVYF. The CDR3, as DNA: TGTGCCTGGAGCCTAGGGGGCTCCGTATATTTT.

The chain combines TRBV28 with TRBJ1-6, with D perhaps matching TRBD1 (5 bases). The germline CDR1 and CDR2 sequences are MDHEN and SYDVKM. V was cut by 3 bases and J by 2 bases, with 11 bases left in between. This CDR3 spans 16 amino acids. In DNA, the CDR3 is TGTGCCAGCAGTTTTTCGCAGGGCCCCTATAATTCACCCCTCCACTTT. Protein sequence: CASSFSQGPYNSPLHF.

The J gene is TRBJ2-3, the V gene TRBV28; the D gene is possibly TRBD1 (5 bases). The CDR3 is 15 amino acids. Germline V gene lookup returns CDR1 MDHEN and CDR2 SYDVKM. Trimming shortened V by 3 bases and J by 5 bases, and 15 bases separated the two germline ends. CDR3 residues: CASSFQGRSVDTQYF. For the CDR3, the DNA is TGTGCCAGCAGTTTTCAGGGCCGGTCAGTAGATACGCAGTATTTT.

The chain employs TRBV6-4 and TRBJ1-2, with 7 bases matching TRBD1. CDR3 size: 15 residues. Germline-derived CDR1 and CDR2 are MRHNA and SNTAGT. The V gene end was trimmed by 8 bases and the J gene end by 6 bases; junction bases not matched to a gene: 15. CDR3: CASSYVGGLVDGYTF. The CDR3 coding sequence is TGTGCCAGCTCCTATGTAGGGGGCTTGGTTGATGGCTACACCTTC.

The J gene is TRBJ1-5, the V gene TRBV28; TRBD1 matches 7 bases. Trimming removed 6 bases from V and 6 bases from J; junction bases left unmatched: 11. Germline CDR1 MDHEN, CDR2 SYDVKM. CDR3 size: 15 residues. Written as DNA, the CDR3 is TGTGCCAGCAGGACAGGGTTGAGGATAAGTCAGCCCCAGCATTTT. It encodes CASRTGLRISQPQHF. Drawing the rest from reference TRBV28 and TRBJ1-5, the complete variable domain is DVKVTQSSRYLVKRTGEKVFLECVQDMDHENMFWYRQDPGLGLRLIYFSYDVKMKEKGDIPEGYSVSREKKERFSLILESASTNQTSMYLCASRTGLRISQPQHFGDGTRLSIL.